This TCR beta chain was recovered during a study of blood T cell repertoires in COVID-19. Unmatched junction bases numbered 5, after V lost 5 bases and J lost 2 bases. Germline V gene data show CDR1 as LNHDA and CDR2 as SQIVND (reference sequence). This CDR3 has 14 amino acids. Some clones are missing from TCRdb's copy, which holds only in-frame ones; the method was immunoSEQ multiplex PCR. The sample shows 30,000 to 40,000 clones, over 80% of them seen only once. The sequence derives from a human donor in a cohort sampled during active COVID-19. The source material was peripheral blood. The genes are TRBV19 and TRBJ1-2; 7 bases are a match to TRBD1. CDR3 nucleotide sequence: TGTGCCAGTAGTCTCCGGACAGGAAACTATGGCTACACCTTC. This translates into CASSLRTGNYGYTF.